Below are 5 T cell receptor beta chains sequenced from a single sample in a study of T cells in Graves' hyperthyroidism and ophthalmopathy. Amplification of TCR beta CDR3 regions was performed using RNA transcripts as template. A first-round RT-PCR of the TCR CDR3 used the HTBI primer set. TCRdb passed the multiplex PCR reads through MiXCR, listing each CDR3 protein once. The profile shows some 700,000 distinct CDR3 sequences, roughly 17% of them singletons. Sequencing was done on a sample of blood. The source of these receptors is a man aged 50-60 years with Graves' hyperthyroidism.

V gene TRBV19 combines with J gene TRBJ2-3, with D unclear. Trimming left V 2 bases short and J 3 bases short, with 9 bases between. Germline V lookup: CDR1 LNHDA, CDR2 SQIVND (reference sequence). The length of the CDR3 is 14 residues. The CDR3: CASSIMPETDTQYF. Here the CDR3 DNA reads TGTGCCAGTAGTATAATGCCGGAAACAGATACGCAGTATTTT.

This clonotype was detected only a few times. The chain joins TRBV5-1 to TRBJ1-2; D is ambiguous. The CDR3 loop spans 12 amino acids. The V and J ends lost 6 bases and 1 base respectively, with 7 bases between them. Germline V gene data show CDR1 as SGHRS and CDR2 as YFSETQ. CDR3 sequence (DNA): TGCGCCAGCATAAATGATAACTATGGCTACACCTTC. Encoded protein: CASINDNYGYTF.

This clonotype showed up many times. CDR3 in amino acids: CASSFGWGRRGWEKLFF. Written as DNA, the CDR3 is TGTGCCAGCAGTTTTGGTTGGGGGCGGCGGGGCTGGGAAAAACTGTTTTTT. The chain carries TRBV28 and TRBJ1-4, with D possibly being TRBD1 (6 bases). The CDR3 runs to 17 residues. Trimming cost V 3 bases and J 8 bases, with 22 bases left between them. CDR1 is MDHEN and CDR2 is SYDVKM in the germline V gene.

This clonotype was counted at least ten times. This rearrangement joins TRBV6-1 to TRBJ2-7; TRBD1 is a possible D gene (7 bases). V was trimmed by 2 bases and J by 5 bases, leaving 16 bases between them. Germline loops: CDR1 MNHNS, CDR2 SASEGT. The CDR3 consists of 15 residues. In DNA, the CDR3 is TGTGCCAGCAGTGAACGCGGGACAGCTAACGACGAGCAGTACTTC. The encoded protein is CASSERGTANDEQYF.

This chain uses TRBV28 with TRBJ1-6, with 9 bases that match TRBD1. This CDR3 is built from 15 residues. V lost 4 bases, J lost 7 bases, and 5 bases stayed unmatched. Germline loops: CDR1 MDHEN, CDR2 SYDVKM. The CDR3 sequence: CASSSLQGANSPLHF. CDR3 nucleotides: TGTGCCAGCAGTTCCTTACAGGGGGCGAATTCACCCCTCCACTTT.